The subject of this entry is one TCR beta chain. Its antigen is not yet known. No base quality values were provided; no much bigger clone lies one nucleotide off. The CDR3 covers 17 residues, taking in both the cysteine and the phenylalanine. Only CDR3 DNA remains: 51 bases, in frame from the first base. Trimming removed 1 base from V and 0 bases from J; the gene matches leave 3 bases unexplained. The germline V gene yields SQVTM for CDR1 and ANQGSEA for CDR2. The data were taken from a study of blood T cell repertoires in COVID-19 (dated by TCRdb to about 2020). Study-level background: The collaborator samples originated in the United States, Italy and Spain and spanned the acute and convalescent phases of COVID-19. The repertoires were made available in a free public database intended to serve as a resource for research on the immune response to SARS-CoV-2. The sample metadata nearly always contained a de-identified subject ID, COVID-19 status, age in years and sex. Subjects who had been exposed to COVID-19, were actively infected with it, or had recovered from it provided the deeply sampled blood TCRbeta repertoires that made up the dataset. The material from the prospective study consisted of cDNA or gDNA derived from T cells, B-cell-depleted T cells, or PBMCs. Samples were obtained from the ongoing ImmuneRACE study (first 160 participants) and from about 1,300 subjects provided by 6 global collaborators. Where available, HLA class I and class II types were taken from metadata supplied by the sample provider and were not determined by assay-based typing. What the study reported, not specific to this receptor: How much clinical and demographic metadata was included differed by source and by participant, and the metadata was provided uncurated.

The immunoSEQ Assay, a bias-controlled multiplex PCR, was used to amplify TCRbeta CDR3 regions from genomic DNA. Regarding the original processing steps: The number of nucleated cells in each sample was estimated by amplification of reference gene primers within the assay. To quantify the absolute abundance of each unique TCRbeta CDR3 rearrangement, sequence reads were collapsed and filtered. For each sample, productive Simpson clonality was calculated as the square root of Simpson's diversity index across productive rearrangements. As stored in TCRdb, this immuneACCESS dataset retains in-frame rearrangements with V and J assigned. A fraction of the clones does not appear; measured against another copy, unresolved V genes explain less than half of the discrepancy, and the remainder lacks a known reason. V and J calls and clone size follow that table, whereas D and trimming were derived from the DNA. The table for this sample lists 350,000 to 500,000 clones; nearly 90% of them were counted only once. The ten largest make up 1.4% to 1.5% of the sample.

Participants in the prospective study were enrolled through a virtual design, were aged roughly 18 to 100 years, and lived in fewer than 30 United States geographic areas. Cohort assignment in the prospective study relied on participant-reported clinical history from a screening survey and a study questionnaire. Exposed participants had been in contact, within 2 weeks of entering the study, with a person who had a PCR-confirmed or clinician-diagnosed case of COVID-19. In the prospective study, mobile phlebotomists collected whole blood, serum and a nasopharyngeal or oropharyngeal swab from each participant. Participants in the prospective study had the option to provide additional blood draws and questionnaires over a roughly 2-month period. Before DNA extraction, prospective study blood samples were shipped either frozen or at room temperature.

This sequence was found in a woman between 18 and 29 years old who had been exposed to COVID-19. The sequenced sample consisted of PBMCs or T cells enriched from blood (not recorded which). The chain is assembled from TRBV29-1 and TRBJ2-3; a stretch of 14 junction bases matches TRBD2. This receptor carries the CDR3 CSVEGTSGRSSTDTQYF. The DNA sequence is given as TGCAGCGTTGAAGGGACTAGCGGGAGGTCTAGCACAGATACGCAGTATTTT.